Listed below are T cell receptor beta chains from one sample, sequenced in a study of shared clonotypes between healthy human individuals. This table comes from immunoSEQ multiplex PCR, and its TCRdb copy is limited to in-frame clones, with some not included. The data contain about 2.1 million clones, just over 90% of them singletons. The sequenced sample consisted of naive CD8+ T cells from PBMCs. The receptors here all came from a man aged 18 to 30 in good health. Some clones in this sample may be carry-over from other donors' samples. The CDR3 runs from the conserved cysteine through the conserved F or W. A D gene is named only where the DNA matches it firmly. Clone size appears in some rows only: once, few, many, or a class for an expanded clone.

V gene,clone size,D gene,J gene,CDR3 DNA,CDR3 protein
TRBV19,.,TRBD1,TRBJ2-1,TGTGCCAGTAGTGACCGGACAGGGGGTCTCAATGAGCAGTTCTTC,CASSDRTGGLNEQFF
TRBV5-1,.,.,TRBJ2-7,TGCGCCAGCAGCTCCCTCCCCGGGACCCCCGATGAATCCTACGAGCAGTACTTC,CASSSLPGTPDESYEQYF
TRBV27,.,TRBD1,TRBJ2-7,TGTGCCAGCAGTTTGGGACAGGGTGCCTACGAGCAGTACTTC,CASSLGQGAYEQYF
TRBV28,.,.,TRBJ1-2,TGTGCCAGCAGTTCCCCGATAGTCAGTGGCTACACCTTC,CASSSPIVSGYTF
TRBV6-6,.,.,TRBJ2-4,TGTGCCAGCAGTGCTGACAGGAGTTGGCGCATTCAGTACTTC,CASSADRSWRIQYF
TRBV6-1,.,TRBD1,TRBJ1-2,TGTGCCAGTAGGGGGACAGGGGAGATCTATGGCTACACCTTC,CASRGTGEIYGYTF
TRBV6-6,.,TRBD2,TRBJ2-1,TGTGCCAGCAGTGGACTAGCGGGAGAATTTTTCGATGAGCAGTTCTTC,CASSGLAGEFFDEQFF
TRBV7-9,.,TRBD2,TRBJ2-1,TGTGCCAGCATTCGGGAGGGGCCGGGTAATGAGCAGTTCTTC,CASIREGPGNEQFF
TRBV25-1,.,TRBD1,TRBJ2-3,TGTGCCAGCAGTGAGACGATTACAGGGGCAGATACGCAGTATTTT,CASSETITGADTQYF
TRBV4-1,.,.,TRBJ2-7,TGCGCCAGCAGCCACCTCTCCGGGAGCTACGAGCAGTACTTC,CASSHLSGSYEQYF
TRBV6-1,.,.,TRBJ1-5,TGTGCCAGCAGTGAAACGACAGTGATCCTCGGTCAGCCCCAGCATTTT,CASSETTVILGQPQHF
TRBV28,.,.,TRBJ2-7,TGTGCCAGCAGTCCACTAGGTTCCTACGAGCAGTACTTC,CASSPLGSYEQYF
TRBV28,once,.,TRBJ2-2,TGTGCCAGCAGTCCCCTTGTACAGGGGGGGACCGGGGAGCTGTTTTTT,CASSPLVQGGTGELFF
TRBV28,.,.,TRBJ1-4,TGTGCCAGCAGTCCCCAGGGAGTATACGGTGAAAAACTGTTTTTT,CASSPQGVYGEKLFF
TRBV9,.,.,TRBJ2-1,TGTGCCAGCAGCGTAGAGGCCGGGGGCCCCTACAATGAGCAGTTCTTC,CASSVEAGGPYNEQFF
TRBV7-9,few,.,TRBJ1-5,TGTGCCAGCAGCCTCCTTGGGGGCAGCAATCAGCCCCAGCATTTT,CASSLLGGSNQPQHF
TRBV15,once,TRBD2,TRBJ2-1,TGTGCCACCAGCAGAGATGTAGCGGGACCCTACAATGAGCAGTTCTTC,CATSRDVAGPYNEQFF
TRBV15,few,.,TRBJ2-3,TGTGCCACCAGCAGAACCTACACAGATACGCAGTATTTT,CATSRTYTDTQYF
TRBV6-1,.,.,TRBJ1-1,TGTGCCAGCAGTACTGGGTCGGGGACTGAAGCTTTCTTT,CASSTGSGTEAFF
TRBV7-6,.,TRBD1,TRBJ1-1,TGTGCCAGCAGCTTAGGGACAGGGGGTCCTGAAGCTTTCTTT,CASSLGTGGPEAFF
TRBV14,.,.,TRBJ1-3,TGTGCCAGCAGAAGAGGGAACTGGGAAAACACCATATATTTT,CASRRGNWENTIYF
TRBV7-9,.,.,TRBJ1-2,TGTGCCAGCAGCTCAGTACAGTGGTTAGGGGGCTACACCTTC,CASSSVQWLGGYTF
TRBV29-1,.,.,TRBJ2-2,TGCAGCGCCCGCGGCGGGACCGGGGAGCTGTTTTTT,CSARGGTGELFF
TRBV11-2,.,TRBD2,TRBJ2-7,TGTGCCAGCAGCTTGGGACTATTAGGCGAGCAGTACTTC,CASSLGLLGEQYF
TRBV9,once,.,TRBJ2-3,TGTGCCAGCAGCGGTGGGTCCCGCGCAGATACGCAGTATTTT,CASSGGSRADTQYF
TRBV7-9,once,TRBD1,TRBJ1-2,TGTGCCAGCAGCTCTCCGTACCTAAGACAGGGTGCCTATGGCTACACCTTC,CASSSPYLRQGAYGYTF
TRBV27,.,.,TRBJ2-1,TGTGCCAGCAGTCTTCAGGGAGGTCCCTACAATGAGCAGTTCTTC,CASSLQGGPYNEQFF
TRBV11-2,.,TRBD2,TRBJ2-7,TGTGCCAGCAGGGAGACTAGCGGGAGGTACGAGCAGTACTTC,CASRETSGRYEQYF
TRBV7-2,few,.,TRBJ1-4,TGTGCCAGCAGAAGAGGGGGGCGAGCAACTAATGAAAAACTGCTTTTT,CASRRGGRATNEKLLF
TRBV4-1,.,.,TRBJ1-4,TGCGCCAGCAGCCCCGGGGCGGGGAAGGACGAAAAACTGTTTTTT,CASSPGAGKDEKLFF
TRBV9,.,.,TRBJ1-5,TGTGCCAGCAGCCCGGGGGGCGGACGGCAGCCCCAGCATTTT,CASSPGGGRQPQHF
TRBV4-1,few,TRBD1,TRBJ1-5,TGCGCCAGCAGTCTATTGGACAGGGGCAATCAGCCCCAGCATTTT,CASSLLDRGNQPQHF
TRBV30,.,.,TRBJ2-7,TGTGCCTGGAGCGGGGGTCGGGGACTGTCTTACGAGCAGTACTTC,CAWSGGRGLSYEQYF
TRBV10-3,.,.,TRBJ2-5,TGTGCCATCAGTGACCGCGGGACAGTACAAGAGACCCAGTACTTC,CAISDRGTVQETQYF
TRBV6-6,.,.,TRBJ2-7,TGTGCCAGCAGTTACAGCCTGGACGGCTACGAGCAGTACTTC,CASSYSLDGYEQYF
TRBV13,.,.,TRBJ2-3,TGTGCCACCCGTGGAGGGACAGATACGCAGTATTTT,CATRGGTDTQYF
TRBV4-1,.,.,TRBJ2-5,TGCGCCAGCAGCCAAGACTGGGCGGGCGAGCAAGAGACCCAGTACTTC,CASSQDWAGEQETQYF
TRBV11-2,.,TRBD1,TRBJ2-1,TGTGCCAGCAGCGTAGGACAGGGGAATGAGCAGTTCTTC,CASSVGQGNEQFF
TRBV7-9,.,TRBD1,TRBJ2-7,TGTGCCAGCAGCTTAGGGGTACAGGGGACGGGGCAGTACTTC,CASSLGVQGTGQYF
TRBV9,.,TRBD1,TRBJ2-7,TGTGCCAGCAGCGGACAGGGGAAATACGAGCAGTACTTC,CASSGQGKYEQYF
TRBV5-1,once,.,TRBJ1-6,TGCGCCAGCAGCTTGCGTTACAGGGAAGGCGGTTCACCCCTCCACTTT,CASSLRYREGGSPLHF
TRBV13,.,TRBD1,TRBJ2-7,TGTGCCAGCAGCTCGTACGGGACAGGACAGGGGATGTACGAGCAGTACTTC,CASSSYGTGQGMYEQYF
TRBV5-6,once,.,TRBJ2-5,TGTGCCAGCAGCTTGGCCCCTATAAAAGAGACCCAGTACTTC,CASSLAPIKETQYF